These 27 T cell receptor beta chains were all obtained from the same sample, sequenced in a study of T cells in Graves' hyperthyroidism and ophthalmopathy. Amplified TCR beta CDR3 regions came from RNA transcripts. TCR CDR3 underwent first-round RT-PCR with the HTBI primer set. TCRdb re-called the multiplex PCR reads through MiXCR, storing one row per CDR3 protein. The sample includes about 640,000 distinct CDR3 sequences, less than 25% of them seen just once. Sequenced sample: blood. The receptors derive from a man aged 25-45 years with Graves' ophthalmopathy.

This clonotype was seen at least ten times. V is TRBV5-1 and J is TRBJ2-1; the match to TRBD2 covers 8 bases. The ends lost 3 bases at V and 0 bases at J; junction bases unmatched: 5. The CDR3 length is 16 residues. Germline CDR1 is SGHRS and CDR2 is YFSETQ. The DNA for the CDR3 is TGCGCCAGCAGCTCGGGAGGGCTGAGCTCCTACAATGAGCAGTTCTTC. It encodes CASSSGGLSSYNEQFF.

The V and J genes are TRBV15 and TRBJ2-1, with D hard to call. CDR1 and CDR2 from the germline V gene are LNHNV and YYDKDF (reference sequence). CDR3 length: 9 residues. Between the trimmed V and J ends, which lost 8 bases and 12 bases, there was a span of 8 bases. The CDR3: CATAGRQFF. The DNA of the CDR3 is TGTGCCACCGCTGGCCGGCAGTTCTTC.

V usage is TRBV7-9 and J usage is TRBJ2-7; no definite D call. The V end lost 1 base, the J end lost 5 bases, and 9 bases lay between the germline ends. CDR1 is SEHNR and CDR2 is FQNEAQ in the germline V gene (reference sequence). The CDR3 spans 13 residues. As DNA, the CDR3 is TGTGCCAGCAGCTTAGGCTCAATCAACGAGCAGTACTTC. Translating it yields CASSLGSINEQYF.

This clonotype has only a few counts. The V gene is TRBV5-1, the J gene TRBJ2-2; D remains ambiguous. The CDR3 covers 15 residues. Germline V lookup: CDR1 SGHRS, CDR2 YFSETQ. Trimming left V 0 bases short and J 1 base short, with 7 bases between. This chain's CDR3 is CASSLDSQNTGELFF. In DNA form, the CDR3 reads TGCGCCAGCAGCTTGGACAGCCAGAACACCGGGGAGCTGTTTTTT.

The genes are TRBV20-1 and TRBJ2-7, with D unclear. The CDR3 contains 12 residues. V was pared by 3 bases and J by 5 bases, with 11 bases between. Germline lookup yields CDR1 DFQATT and CDR2 SNEGSKA (reference sequence). The CDR3 sequence is CSARKSVDEQYF. Here the CDR3 DNA reads TGCAGTGCTAGGAAAAGTGTCGACGAGCAGTACTTC.

This clonotype was recorded a few times. The chain has TRBV6-2 or TRBV6-3 and TRBJ1-2, with a tentative D call TRBD1 (5 bases). Per germline, CDR1 MNHEY and CDR2 SVGEGT. V lost 2 bases, J lost 7 bases, and 20 bases lay in between. The CDR3 has 16 amino acids. The CDR3 protein is CASSYGGSGSAFGYTF. CDR3 sequence (DNA): TGTGCCAGCAGTTACGGAGGCTCAGGGAGCGCCTTTGGCTACACCTTC.

There are a few counts of this clonotype. The gene calls are TRBV5-5 and TRBJ2-1, with 12 bases aligning to TRBD2. V gave up 4 bases and J gave up 7 bases; unmatched junction bases: 9. The CDR3 is 16 residues long. Germline CDR1 is SGHKS and CDR2 is YYEKEE (reference sequence). The CDR3 DNA is TGTGCCAGCAGCGCACCGACTAGCGGGAGCTTTAATGAGCAGTTCTTC. Translating it yields CASSAPTSGSFNEQFF.

This clonotype was counted ten times or more. The CDR3 reads CASSPPRDSYEQYF. The CDR3, as DNA: TGTGCCAGCAGCCCCCCGCGGGACTCCTACGAGCAGTACTTC. The V call is TRBV7-9, the J call TRBJ2-7, with a tentative D call TRBD2 (6 bases). The CDR3 covers 14 residues. Germline V gene lookup returns CDR1 SEHNR and CDR2 FQNEAQ (reference sequence). V lost 5 bases to trimming and J lost 0 bases, with 11 bases between them. The variable domain in full, completed from reference TRBV7-9 and TRBJ2-7, reads DTGVSQNPRHKITKRGQNVTFRCDPISEHNRLYWYRQTLGQGPEFLTYFQNEAQLEKSRLLSDRFSAERPKGSFSTLEIQRTEQGDSAMYLCASSPPRDSYEQYFGPGTRLTVT.

This clonotype was detected only a few times. The CDR3 is CASGDRASNQPQHF. The CDR3 DNA sequence: TGCGCCAGCGGCGACAGGGCGAGCAATCAGCCCCAGCATTTT. The V call is TRBV10-2, the J call TRBJ1-5, with TRBD1 matching over 7 bases. The V gene's germline CDR1 is WSHSY and CDR2 SAAADI. The CDR3 is 14 residues long. V lost 8 bases, J lost 1 base, and 5 bases stayed unmatched.

The V gene is TRBV6-2 or TRBV6-3, the J gene TRBJ1-3; D gene unclear. Germline loops: CDR1 MNHEY, CDR2 SVGEGT. V gave up 9 bases and J gave up 1 base, with 13 bases separating them. CDR3 length equals 14 residues. The CDR3 DNA is TGTGCCAGACGGGGTGGGTCATCTGGAAACACCATATATTTT. It codes for CARRGGSSGNTIYF.

The chain joins TRBV30 to TRBJ2-1; 8 nucleotides match TRBD1. CDR3 length equals 13 residues. Germline V CDR1 and CDR2: GTSNPN, SVGIG (reference sequence). The junction had 11 bases not matched to a gene; V was cut back by 3 bases and J by 13 bases. The CDR3 region is CAWSQGAGRAQFF. DNA for the CDR3: TGTGCCTGGAGCCAGGGGGCCGGGAGAGCTCAGTTCTTC.

This clonotype was seen at least ten times. The V and J genes are TRBV28 and TRBJ1-4, with TRBD1 as a possible D gene (5 bases). The CDR3 is 16 residues long. Trimming stripped 4 bases from V and 7 bases from J, with 19 bases between. The germline gives CDR1 MDHEN, CDR2 SYDVKM. CDR3: CASSSRLGGFGEKLFF. For the CDR3, the DNA is TGTGCCAGCAGTTCCCGCCTCGGGGGGTTCGGTGAAAAACTGTTTTTT.

This clonotype came up a few times. The chain employs TRBV18 and TRBJ2-7; maybe TRBD1 (6 bases). The CDR3 is made up of 16 amino acids. Germline CDR1 is KGHSH and CDR2 is LQKENI. Trimming shortened V by 4 bases and J by 4 bases, and 20 bases separated the two germline ends. The CDR3 region has the DNA TGTGCCAGCTCACTGGGGGTAAGGACAGCCCGATACGAGCAGTACTTC. Its protein is CASSLGVRTARYEQYF.

This clonotype was picked up a small number of times. The chain couples TRBV27 to TRBJ2-1; 8 nucleotides match TRBD2. This CDR3 is 15 amino acids long. Germline V gene data show CDR1 as MNHEY and CDR2 as SMNVEV (reference sequence). V gave up 5 bases and J gave up 3 bases; unmatched junction bases: 6. The CDR3 here is CASSIKAGVYNEQFF. The CDR3 DNA reads as TGTGCCAGCAGTATTAAAGCGGGAGTCTACAATGAGCAGTTCTTC.

The J gene is TRBJ1-5, the V gene TRBV19; D might be TRBD1 (5 bases). CDR1 and CDR2 (germline): LNHDA, SQIVND (reference sequence). The CDR3 consists of 18 residues. Trimming took 3 bases from V and 3 from J, leaving 21 bases between them. The CDR3 here is CASSMGGRSIQSNQPQHF. For the CDR3, the DNA is TGTGCCAGTAGTATGGGGGGACGGAGCATCCAATCCAATCAGCCCCAGCATTTT.

The V call is TRBV5-1, the J call TRBJ2-1, with a weak D call TRBD1 (6 bases). CDR1 and CDR2 from the germline V gene are SGHRS and YFSETQ. Between the trimmed V and J ends, which lost 5 bases and 4 bases, there was a span of 16 bases. The CDR3 contains 15 residues. CDR3 sequence: CASRTRDTVYNEQFF. Written as DNA, the CDR3 is TGCGCCAGCAGGACCCGGGACACCGTTTACAATGAGCAGTTCTTC.

The rearrangement uses TRBV12-3 or TRBV12-4 and TRBJ2-4; D is ambiguous. This CDR3 is 15 amino acids long. V gave up 7 bases and J gave up 2 bases, with 15 bases separating them. CDR3 DNA: TGTGCCAGCAATCCCCCCTCGGCCCCCAAAAACATTCAGTACTTC. Protein: CASNPPSAPKNIQYF.

This clonotype was recorded many times. J is TRBJ2-7 and V is TRBV20-1; D possibly corresponds to TRBD2 (6 bases). Per germline, CDR1 DFQATT and CDR2 SNEGSKA (reference sequence). The germline V and J ends were trimmed by 6 bases and 2 bases, with 20 bases remaining between them. CDR3 length: 15 residues. The DNA for the CDR3 is TGCAGTGCCAGTCCCCTAGGGACTTATACCTACGAGCAGTACTTC. Protein product: CSASPLGTYTYEQYF.

This clonotype was picked up many times. This rearrangement joins TRBV2 to TRBJ1-1, with 7 nucleotides matching TRBD1. Germline trimming cut 10 bases from V and 5 bases from J; bases unmatched to any gene: 7. The length of the CDR3 is 12 residues. CDR1 SNHLY and CDR2 FYNNEI come from the germline V gene. CDR3 DNA sequence: TGTGCCATCCGGGACAGTAGAACTGAAGCTTTCTTT. It is translated as CAIRDSRTEAFF.

The genes are TRBV28 and TRBJ1-2; 8 bases agree with TRBD1. Per the germline V gene, CDR1 is MDHEN and CDR2 is SYDVKM. CDR3 length equals 14 residues. V shed 6 bases, J shed 4 bases, and the junction held 7 bases outside the gene matches. CDR3 in amino acids: CASSQDRGFYGYTF. The CDR3 DNA reads as TGTGCCAGCAGCCAAGACAGGGGATTCTATGGCTACACCTTC.

The chain has TRBV9 and TRBJ2-3; 7 bases line up with TRBD1. The CDR3 loop spans 16 amino acids. V lost 4 bases to trimming and J lost 2 bases; unmatched junction nucleotides: 10. The germline CDR1 and CDR2 sequences are SGDLS and YYNGEE. CDR3 DNA: TGTGCCAGCAGCCCACGCGACAGGGTGTACACAGATACGCAGTATTTT. Protein sequence: CASSPRDRVYTDTQYF.

This clonotype was detected a few times. The chain is built from TRBV20-1 and TRBJ2-1; D is ambiguous. V was shortened by 3 bases and J by 6 bases, with 18 bases between the two germline ends. The length of the CDR3 is 15 residues. Germline V gives CDR1 DFQATT, CDR2 SNEGSKA (reference sequence). The CDR3, as DNA: TGCAGTGCTAGCAGGCAACGCGAAGGTTTCAATGAGCAGTTCTTC. Translation: CSASRQREGFNEQFF.

Many counts were recorded for this clonotype. The gene calls are TRBV4-2 and TRBJ2-7; 9 nucleotides align to TRBD1. This CDR3 has 16 amino acids. Germline CDR1 reads LGHNA; CDR2 reads YNFKEQ. The ends lost 3 bases at V and 7 bases at J; junction bases unmatched: 13. The CDR3 DNA reads as TGTGCCAGCAGCCATTCCGCGGGACAGGGCGTGTGGGAGCAGTACTTC. Translating gives CASSHSAGQGVWEQYF.

The table lists this clonotype with a few counts. The genes are TRBV20-1 and TRBJ1-2, with TRBD1 matching 7 bases. The ends lost 3 bases at V and 8 bases at J; junction bases unmatched: 12. Germline lookup yields CDR1 DFQATT and CDR2 SNEGSKA (reference sequence). This CDR3 region has 14 residues. The CDR3, as DNA: TGCAGTGCTAGTGCTCCGCGGCAGGGGGAGGGCTACACCTTC. It is translated as CSASAPRQGEGYTF.

This clonotype was counted between two and nine times. The chain uses TRBV12-3 or TRBV12-4 and TRBJ1-5; D gene unclear. The CDR3 loop spans 13 amino acids. V lost 3 bases to trimming and J lost 6 bases, with 9 bases between them. CDR3 loop: CASSFEGGQPQHF. The CDR3 DNA follows: TGTGCCAGCAGTTTCGAGGGCGGTCAGCCCCAGCATTTT.

This clonotype was seen a few times. The V and J genes are TRBV27 and TRBJ1-4; no definite D call. The germline V and J ends were trimmed by 5 bases and 0 bases, with 7 bases remaining between them. This CDR3 is built from 14 residues. Per the germline V gene, CDR1 is MNHEY and CDR2 is SMNVEV (reference sequence). The CDR3 loop reads CASSRASTNEKLFF. The CDR3, as DNA: TGTGCCAGCAGTAGGGCCTCAACTAATGAAAAACTGTTTTTT.

This clonotype was picked up a small number of times. The chain carries TRBV25-1 and TRBJ1-1; a weak D match, TRBD1 (5 bases). The germline CDR1 and CDR2 sequences are MGHDK and SYGVNS. Trimming cost V 1 base and J 5 bases, with 14 bases left between them. This CDR3 spans 15 amino acids. The CDR3 DNA is TGTGCCAGCAGTGAATTGAGGACCCAGGGAACTGAAGCTTTCTTT. Translated: CASSELRTQGTEAFF.